What follows is one T cell receptor beta chain and its context. V shed 4 bases and J shed 5 bases, with 11 bases lying between them. Germline CDR1 is MGHRA and CDR2 is YSYEKL. The CDR3 totals 13 residues. The data are from a study of T-cell reconstitution after alpha-beta-depleted transplantation in children. Preparation of the TCRbeta library was carried out with unique molecular identifiers. TCRdb independently ran MiXCR on the PCR reads; one entry per CDR3 protein. The sample comprises 400,000 to 500,000 distinct CDR3 sequences, 9.5% to 13% of which are singletons, and about 5% rests with the top ten.

This clonotype was obtained from a human donor who donated a stem cell graft to a child with acute myeloid leukemia. This chain connects TRBV4-1 to TRBJ2-5; D unresolved. The sequencing used PBMCs from the stem cell graft donor, collected from the stem cell graft. This CDR3 is CASSPGVAETQYF. CDR3 nucleotides: TGCGCCAGCAGCCCCGGTGTGGCGGAGACCCAGTACTTC.